These T cell receptor beta chains were read from a single sample in a study of T cell responses to AZD1222 COVID-19 vaccine. Assay used: immunoSEQ multiplex PCR; TCRdb lists only in-frame clones, some missing. The table records roughly 130,000 clones, around 94% of them present only once. Sequencing used peripheral blood, obtained on day 0 of AZD1222 vaccination. These receptor sequences come from an adult in good health. The CDR3 runs from the conserved cysteine through the conserved F or W. A D gene is named only where the DNA matches it firmly. A clone size is listed for some rows: how often the clone was seen (once, few, many), or a class if it is expanded.

v_gene	d_gene	abundance	j_gene	CDR3nt	CDR3aa
TRBV28	-	-	TRBJ2-1	TGTGCCAGCAGTTTTCAGGGTTACAATGAGCAGTTCTTC	CASSFQGYNEQFF
TRBV18	-	-	TRBJ1-1	TGTGCCAGCTCGGATAGACAGGACCCGAACACTGAAGCTTTCTTT	CASSDRQDPNTEAFF
TRBV15	-	-	TRBJ2-7	TGTGCCACCCTCGGACCCGGAGGGGAGCAGTACTTC	CATLGPGGEQYF
TRBV27	TRBD1	once	TRBJ1-5	TGTGCCAGCAGTTTATGGACAGGGAATCAGCCCCAGCATTTT	CASSLWTGNQPQHF
TRBV27	-	-	TRBJ1-4	TGTGCCAGCAGTTTAGCAGGGACTTCGAGTGAAAAACTGTTTTTT	CASSLAGTSSEKLFF
TRBV12-5	-	-	TRBJ1-1	TGTGCTAGTGGTTTAGGAGCCGAAGCTTTCTTT	CASGLGAEAFF
TRBV7-7	-	-	TRBJ2-3	TGTGCCAGCAGCCCCTCCTCCGGGACAGATACGCAGTATTTT	CASSPSSGTDTQYF
TRBV27	TRBD1	once	TRBJ1-2	TGTGCCAGCAGTTCGCTAAACAGGGGGCAGGACTATGGCTACACCTTC	CASSSLNRGQDYGYTF
TRBV30	TRBD1	-	TRBJ1-6	TGTGCCTGGAATCGGTTGGACAGGGCTTATAATTCACCCCTCCACTTT	CAWNRLDRAYNSPLHF
TRBV5-6	-	-	TRBJ2-7	TGTGCCAGCAGCTTCCGCCTAACCTACGAGCAGTACTTC	CASSFRLTYEQYF
TRBV5-8	TRBD1	-	TRBJ2-7	TGTGCCAGCACCCTTCTAGGACAGGGGGCCTACGAGCAGTACTTC	CASTLLGQGAYEQYF
TRBV18	-	-	TRBJ2-7	TGTGCCAGCTCACCACGTGTCCGTGACGGCCTTTCGTACGAGCAGTACTTC	CASSPRVRDGLSYEQYF
TRBV7-9	TRBD1	-	TRBJ1-4	TGTGCCAGCAGCTTAAGGCGAGGGACAGAAGAGAAAGAAAAACTGTTTTTT	CASSLRRGTEEKEKLFF
TRBV7-2	-	-	TRBJ1-1	TGTGCCAGCAGCTTAGCGCAGGGCCTGGGGGCTTTCTTT	CASSLAQGLGAFF
TRBV5-5	-	-	TRBJ2-3	TGTGCCAGCAGCCGCGATGGTCGGGCAAACACAGATACGCAGTATTTT	CASSRDGRANTDTQYF
TRBV7-9	-	-	TRBJ2-2	TGTGCCAGCAGGCCCGGGACGGCGAACACCGGGGAGCTGTTTTTT	CASRPGTANTGELFF
TRBV4-3	-	few	TRBJ2-3	TGCGCCAGCAGCGGTTCTACTCGGTCCCCCCCCGATACGCAGTATTTT	CASSGSTRSPPDTQYF
TRBV25-1	-	-	TRBJ1-2	TGTGCCAGCAGTGAATATAGGGGCACTCAAGGGGGCTACACCTTC	CASSEYRGTQGGYTF
TRBV6-6	TRBD1	once	TRBJ2-1	TGTGCCAGCAGTGCCAGGGGGCAGAGCTCCTACAATGAGCAGTTCTTC	CASSARGQSSYNEQFF
TRBV10-3	-	-	TRBJ2-7	TGTGCCATCAGCTTTAGCGGCTCCTACGAGCAGTACTTC	CAISFSGSYEQYF
TRBV14	-	-	TRBJ2-1	TGTGCCAGCAGCCAAGTGCAACTGCGGGTTTACAATGAGCAGTTCTTC	CASSQVQLRVYNEQFF
TRBV6-5	-	-	TRBJ1-1	TGTGCCAGCAGTTACGAGCGGGATACTGAAGCTTTCTTT	CASSYERDTEAFF
TRBV28	-	-	TRBJ1-3	TGTGCCAGCAGAGGTTTTCTGTCGGCAAAAACAGGAGGTGCAAACACCATATATTTT	CASRGFLSAKTGGANTIYF
TRBV2	-	-	TRBJ2-7	TGTGCCAGCAGTGATCCCGGGACGGTTCAGGAGGACGAGCAGTACTTC	CASSDPGTVQEDEQYF
TRBV19	-	-	TRBJ2-2	TGTGCCAGTAGTTTCCGGGACCCCACGAACACCGGGGAGCTGTTTTTT	CASSFRDPTNTGELFF
TRBV5-4	-	-	TRBJ2-7	TGTGCCAGCAGCTTGGGGCTAGGAGTTTACGAGCAGTACTTC	CASSLGLGVYEQYF
TRBV2	-	-	TRBJ2-7	TGTGCCAGCATAGGTAGTACCTACGAGCAGTACTTC	CASIGSTYEQYF
TRBV5-1	-	-	TRBJ1-2	TGCGCCAGCAACTACGGGGATAACTATGGCTACACCTTC	CASNYGDNYGYTF
TRBV13	TRBD1	-	TRBJ1-3	TGTGCCAGCAGCTTTGGACAGGGCGAGGTCACCATATATTTT	CASSFGQGEVTIYF
TRBV15	TRBD1	few	TRBJ1-3	TGTGCCACCAGCACGGACAGGGCTGGAAACACCATATATTTT	CATSTDRAGNTIYF
TRBV10-3	TRBD1	-	TRBJ1-1	TGTGCCATCAGCCCGGGACAGGGGGACACTGAAGCTTTCTTT	CAISPGQGDTEAFF
TRBV27	TRBD1	-	TRBJ1-2	TGTGCCAGCGTCCCAACGGGCGAGGGGGCAAGGGGCTACACCTTC	CASVPTGEGARGYTF
TRBV7-9	-	-	TRBJ1-6	TGTGCCAGCAGCTACAACAGGAATTCACCCCTCCACTTT	CASSYNRNSPLHF
TRBV5-1	-	once	TRBJ2-5	TGCGCCAGCAGCTTGGGTGGGGGGGAGACCCAGTACTTC	CASSLGGGETQYF
TRBV15	-	-	TRBJ1-6	TGTGCCACCAGTCTCCTATACGGTTCACCCCTCCACTTT	CATSLLYGSPLHF
TRBV7-9	TRBD1	-	TRBJ1-1	TGTGCCAGCAGGATAGGAGGGACAGTTCACACTGAAGCTTTCTTT	CASRIGGTVHTEAFF
TRBV6-2/TRBV6-3	TRBD2	-	TRBJ2-3	TGTGCCAGCAGTTACCCACGGACTAGCGGAGGCACAGATACGCAGTATTTT	CASSYPRTSGGTDTQYF
TRBV12-5	TRBD2	-	TRBJ2-1	TGTGCTAGTGGTTTGGCAAGGACAGGTTCCCAGCGGGAGGGGACCTACAATGAGCAGTTCTTC	CASGLARTGSQREGTYNEQFF
TRBV3-1/TRBV3-2	-	-	TRBJ1-5	TGTGCCAGCAGCCAAATAGGGGGCAATCAGCCCCAGCATTTT	CASSQIGGNQPQHF
TRBV2	TRBD1	-	TRBJ1-2	TGTGCCAGCAGTGTCCCGGGACAGGGGGGCGGCTACACCTTC	CASSVPGQGGGYTF
TRBV18	-	-	TRBJ1-1	TGTGCCAGCTCCCGCCCAGGAAGTGAAGCTTTCTTT	CASSRPGSEAFF
TRBV7-2	-	once	TRBJ1-5	TGTGCCAGCAGCCCGCGGGTCCTTCGAGATCAGCCCCAGCATTTT	CASSPRVLRDQPQHF
TRBV19	TRBD2	-	TRBJ2-2	TGTGCCAGTAACCCAATAGGGACTAGCGGGAGGTCGGGGGAGCTGTTTTTT	CASNPIGTSGRSGELFF
TRBV3-1/TRBV3-2	TRBD1	-	TRBJ1-1	TGTGCCAGCAGCCAGCTGGGACAGGTACAAGCTTTCTTT	CASSQLGQVQAFF
TRBV18	-	-	TRBJ1-5	TGTGCCAGCTCACCTACAGCAGCGGAACAGCCCCAGCATTTT	CASSPTAAEQPQHF